What follows are 24 T cell receptor beta chains derived from one specimen sequenced in a study of read filtering for tumor transcriptome and immune sequencing. From about 400 ng of RNA, a library with molecular barcoded alpha/delta and beta/gamma adaptors was made. TCRdb ran MiXCR on the reads and lists one entry per CDR3 protein. The repertoire consists of tens of thousands of distinct CDR3 sequences, with approximately 13% occurring once and the leading ten covering around 66%. Sequences were obtained from a population of CD138-negative cells sorted from bone marrow. These receptors all stem from a donor at least 40 years old with multiple myeloma.

This clonotype was observed at least ten times. The rearrangement links TRBV29-1 to TRBJ2-3; TRBD1 matches 7 bases. The CDR3 spans 21 residues. Germline CDR1 and CDR2: SQVTM and ANQGSEA. With 1 base clipped from V and 2 bases from J, the junction kept 24 bases outside the gene matches. The CDR3 spells CSVEVSSGTGARYSFTDTQYF. CDR3 sequence (DNA): TGCAGCGTTGAAGTATCGTCGGGAACAGGGGCCCGATATTCCTTCACAGATACGCAGTATTTT.

This clonotype was seen many times. The rearrangement links TRBV20-1 to TRBJ2-7, with 10 bases lining up with TRBD2. V dropped 6 bases and J dropped 4; count of bases not matched to a gene: 9. The CDR3 runs to 14 residues. Per the germline V gene, CDR1 is DFQATT and CDR2 is SNEGSKA (reference sequence). CDR3 DNA: TGCAGTGCCCAAGGACTAGCGGATTTTTACGAGCAGTACTTC. This translates into CSAQGLADFYEQYF.

For this clonotype: A read error may explain this, as a much larger clone is one base away. The J gene is TRBJ2-7, the V gene TRBV5-1; maybe TRBD2 (6 bases). The germline V gene encodes CDR1 SGHRS and CDR2 YFSETQ. This CDR3 spans 12 amino acids. CDR3 DNA: TGCGCCACCGGGCGGGATTCCTGCGAGCAGTACTTC. Translating gives CATGRDSCEQYF. The entire variable domain, with the rest obtained from reference TRBV5-1 and TRBJ2-7, is as follows: KAGVTQTPRYLIKTRGQQVTLSCSPISGHRSVSWYQQTPGQGLQFLFEYFSETQRNKGNFPGRFSGRQFSNSRSEMNVSTLELGDSALYLCATGRDSCEQYFGPGTRLTVT.

This clonotype has ten or more counts. V is TRBV3-1 and J is TRBJ2-2, with 7 bases matching TRBD2. The ends lost 3 bases at V and 3 bases at J; junction bases unmatched: 4. This CDR3 region has 15 residues. Germline V gene lookup returns CDR1 LGHDT and CDR2 YNNKEL (reference sequence). CDR3 protein: CASSHQAGYTGELFF. The CDR3 DNA reads as TGTGCCAGCAGCCACCAAGCGGGGTACACCGGGGAGCTGTTTTTT.

This clonotype appeared once. It may be a read error: a sequence one base away is much more abundant. The missing conserved phenylalanine or tryptophan at the end of this CDR3 makes a read error likely. This sequence joins TRBV6-6 and TRBJ2-2, with D uncertain. The CDR3 spans 14 residues. With 6 bases removed from V and 2 bases from J, the gap between germline ends came to 10 bases. Germline CDR1 is MNHNY and CDR2 is SVGAGI (reference sequence). The CDR3 region has the DNA TGTGCCAGCAGAAGGACCGACAACACCGGGGAGCTGTTTTCT. It codes for CASRRTDNTGELFS.

This clonotype occurred many times. This chain uses TRBV28 with TRBJ2-5; 7 nucleotides align to TRBD2. Germline V CDR1 and CDR2: MDHEN, SYDVKM. This CDR3 has 13 amino acids. Trimming cost V 5 bases and J 3 bases; bases outside gene matches: 3. The CDR3 DNA follows: TGTGCCAGCAGTGGTCTAGCGGAAGAGACCCAGTACTTC. Protein sequence: CASSGLAEETQYF.

The chain is built from TRBV4-1 and TRBJ1-3; no clear D. This CDR3 region has 18 residues. Germline-derived CDR1 and CDR2 are MGHRA and YSYEKL. The germline V and J ends were trimmed by 0 bases and 2 bases, with 17 bases remaining between them. The CDR3 protein is CASSQELGSSGAGNTIYF. CDR3 DNA sequence: TGCGCCAGCAGCCAAGAATTAGGGAGCTCGGGAGCTGGAAACACCATATATTTT.

This clonotype was seen at least ten times. The rearrangement joins TRBV5-1 to TRBJ1-2; D unresolved. From germline, CDR1 is SGHRS and CDR2 YFSETQ. V lost 0 bases and J lost 0, with 12 bases in between. This CDR3 is built from 16 residues. The chain's CDR3 is CASSLVGSPANYGYTF. The CDR3 DNA reads TGCGCCAGCAGCTTGGTAGGCAGTCCGGCTAACTATGGCTACACCTTC.

Remarks on this clonotype: The conserved closing phenylalanine or tryptophan is absent in this CDR3, likely reflecting a read error. The V call is TRBV20-1, the J call TRBJ1-5; TRBD1 matches at 10 bases. The germline V gene encodes CDR1 DFQATT and CDR2 SNEGSKA (reference sequence). The CDR3 runs to 13 residues. The CDR3 here is CSASGQGNLPQHS. CDR3 nucleotides: TGCAGTGCCTCGGGACAGGGGAATCTGCCCCAGCATTCT.

At least ten counts were recorded for this clonotype. The genes are TRBV7-9 and TRBJ2-1; D gene ambiguous. V lost 2 bases, J lost 5 bases, and 10 bases lay in between. This CDR3 region has 14 residues. Per the germline V gene, CDR1 is SEHNR and CDR2 is FQNEAQ (reference sequence). CDR3 in amino acids: CASSLMGSNNEQFF. The CDR3 DNA reads as TGTGCCAGCAGCTTAATGGGATCCAACAATGAGCAGTTCTTC.

To note about this clonotype: Given a far larger clone just one base away, this is likely a sequencing read error. Without the conserved terminal phenylalanine or tryptophan, this CDR3 likely stems from a read error. V and J are TRBV5-8 and TRBJ2-3; possible D gene TRBD1, 5 bases. Germline CDR1 and CDR2: SGHTS and YDEGEE. Between the trimmed V and J ends, which lost 4 bases and 2 bases, there was a span of 14 bases. This CDR3 has 15 amino acids. Here the CDR3 reads CASSPGHTVTDTQYL. The CDR3 nucleotides read TGTGCCAGCAGCCCCGGACATACTGTCACAGATACGCAGTATTTA.

Worth noting for this clonotype: Since a much larger clone is just one base distant, this may be a read error. This chain uses TRBV28 with TRBJ2-5; 7 bases align to TRBD2. CDR1 MDHEN and CDR2 SYDVKM come from the germline V gene. The CDR3 sequence is 16 residues long. After removal of 6 bases from V and 4 bases from J, the junction contained 14 bases not matched to a gene. This CDR3 reads CASRSHQRDGVETQYF. The CDR3 DNA follows: TGTGCCAGCAGGTCCCACCAGCGGGATGGGGTAGAGACCCAGTACTTC. Looking up the rest from reference TRBV28 and TRBJ2-5 gives the full variable domain: DVKVTQSSRYLVKRTGEKVFLECVQDMDHENMFWYRQDPGLGLRLIYFSYDVKMKEKGDIPEGYSVSREKKERFSLILESASTNQTSMYLCASRSHQRDGVETQYFGPGTRLLVL.

This clonotype was observed many times. The chain joins TRBV11-2 to TRBJ2-3; no clear D. With 1 base removed from V and 6 bases from J, the gap between germline ends came to 11 bases. CDR3 length: 14 residues. The germline V gene has CDR1 SGHAT and CDR2 FQNNGV. The CDR3 sequence: CASSLVSAGDTQYF. CDR3 bases: TGTGCCAGCAGCTTAGTTTCCGCCGGGGATACGCAGTATTTT.

This clonotype was found many times. This chain uses TRBV29-1 with TRBJ2-1, with TRBD2 matching over 8 bases. This CDR3 region has 14 residues. The germline V gene has CDR1 SQVTM and CDR2 ANQGSEA. The junction had 6 bases not matched to a gene; V was cut back by 8 bases and J by 0 bases. The CDR3 region is CSIGLADSYNEQFF. The DNA for the CDR3 is TGCAGCATCGGACTAGCTGACTCCTACAATGAGCAGTTCTTC.

This clonotype was detected ten times or more. The chain employs TRBV5-1 and TRBJ1-1, with D tentatively TRBD1 (5 bases). The germline V gene encodes CDR1 SGHRS and CDR2 YFSETQ. The CDR3 is 13 amino acids. V gave up 4 bases and J gave up 5 bases, with 12 bases separating them. CDR3 DNA: TGCGCCAGCAGCCTAGGGGTTGGAACTGAAGCTTTCTTT. Its protein product is CASSLGVGTEAFF.

This clonotype was recorded at least ten times. The chain has TRBV5-1 and TRBJ2-7; 12 bases align to TRBD2. Germline CDR1 SGHRS, CDR2 YFSETQ. The CDR3 is made up of 14 amino acids. V shed 3 bases and J 6 bases; nucleotides not matched to a gene: 4. The CDR3 DNA reads TGCGCCAGCAGCTCCACTAGCGGGAGGACCGAGCAGTACTTC. It specifies CASSSTSGRTEQYF.

This clonotype was recorded at least ten times. The chain couples TRBV5-1 to TRBJ2-2; a possible D gene is TRBD1 (5 bases). CDR3 length: 14 amino acids. V dropped 4 bases and J dropped 5 bases, with 12 bases sitting between them. Germline V lookup: CDR1 SGHRS, CDR2 YFSETQ. The CDR3 loop is CASSRGSQTGELFF. In DNA, the CDR3 is TGCGCCAGCAGCAGGGGTAGCCAGACCGGGGAGCTGTTTTTT.

This clonotype was recorded at least ten times. V usage is TRBV29-1 and J usage is TRBJ2-5; 7 bases are shared with TRBD1. CDR1 SQVTM and CDR2 ANQGSEA come from the germline V gene. The CDR3 extends over 14 amino acids. Trimming at V came to 1 base and at J to 4 bases, leaving 6 bases not matched to a gene. In DNA form, the CDR3 reads TGCAGCGTTGAAGCCCAGACAGGGTTAGAGACCCAGTACTTC. Encoded protein: CSVEAQTGLETQYF.

This clonotype was counted a few times. V and J are TRBV15 and TRBJ1-1; tentatively, D is TRBD1 (6 bases). There are 12 residues in the CDR3. Germline V CDR1 and CDR2: LNHNV, YYDKDF (reference sequence). Trimming removed 3 bases at V and 6 bases at J, with 8 bases between. CDR3 sequence (DNA): TGTGCCACCAGCAGGGAGGGGGCTGAAGCTTTCTTT. The encoded protein is CATSREGAEAFF.

In its sample, this clonotype was seen many times. In DNA form, the CDR3 reads TGCAGCGTTTCTGCTGGCGGGACAGGGGGGGCAAAGCAGTACTTC. Protein sequence: CSVSAGGTGGAKQYF. The chain recombines TRBV29-1 with TRBJ2-7; 11 positions match TRBD1. The CDR3 is made up of 15 amino acids. From germline, CDR1 is SQVTM and CDR2 ANQGSEA. V dropped 5 bases and J dropped 8; count of bases not matched to a gene: 14.

To note about this clonotype: Possible read error: a much larger clone is one base away. The chain joins TRBV7-9 to TRBJ2-2; maybe TRBD2 (5 bases). The CDR3 covers 12 residues. Germline lookup yields CDR1 SEHNR and CDR2 FQNEAQ (reference sequence). The CDR3 sequence is CASSLNTGVLFF. In DNA, the CDR3 is TGTGCCAGCAGCCTGAACACCGGGGTGCTGTTTTTT.

This clonotype was observed a few times. A much larger clone is a single base away; this may be a read error. The chain combines TRBV7-2 with TRBJ1-4, with D hard to call. The CDR3 is 13 amino acids. CDR1 is SGHTA and CDR2 is FQGNSA in the germline V gene. The CDR3 DNA reads TGTGCCAGCAGCTTCGCAACTGATGAAAAACTGTTTTTT. Translated, it gives CASSFATDEKLFF.

This clonotype was seen many times. This chain joins TRBV7-9 and TRBJ1-1; the D is unclear. This CDR3 region has 13 residues. Germline loops: CDR1 SEHNR, CDR2 FQNEAQ (reference sequence). The V end lost 3 bases, the J end lost 1 base, and 6 bases lay between the germline ends. The CDR3 sequence: CASSFWENTEAFF. The CDR3 DNA sequence: TGTGCCAGCAGCTTCTGGGAGAACACTGAAGCTTTCTTT.

This clonotype has at least ten counts. CDR3 amino acids: CASSPTEGSHEQFF. DNA of the CDR3: TGTGCCAGCTCACCGACGGAGGGTTCGCATGAGCAGTTCTTC. V usage is TRBV18 and J usage is TRBJ2-1; perhaps TRBD2 as D (6 bases). CDR1 is KGHSH, CDR2 LQKENI, per germline. Trimming shortened V by 3 bases and J by 8 bases, and 14 bases separated the two germline ends. This CDR3 contains 14 residues.